This TCR beta chain was found in a study of graft-versus-host responses after intestinal transplantation. Background on the study: Tacrolimus plus steroids were given to all recipients for about 3 years, preceded by anti-thymocyte globulin induction.

Findings and limits, study-wide: After transplant, early declines in HvG clones were associated with peak levels of circulating GvH clones. Patients with graft-donor T cell macrochimerism had high graft-versus-host to host-versus-graft clonal ratios in allografts. Marrow from the recipient contained GvH clones, some of which had appeared first in ileum or blood.

The data were produced by immunoSEQ multiplex PCR, yet TCRdb's version contains in-frame clones alone and is incomplete. The table has some 8,200 clones, 80% to 95% seen once. Germline V gives CDR1 SGHDN, CDR2 FVKESK. The CDR3 runs to 12 residues. V was pared by 1 base and J by 7 bases, with 4 bases between. Of note for this clone: What it binds is unknown.

Sequencing used PBMCs, obtained roughly 32 days after intestinal transplant. The TCR was taken from a human patient who received an intestinal transplant, so some T cells may come from the graft donor. This chain joins TRBV14 and TRBJ2-2, with D uncertain. The CDR3: CASSQGFGELFF. The CDR3 bases are TGTGCCAGCAGCCAAGGATTCGGGGAGCTGTTTTTT. Supplemented by reference TRBV14 and TRBJ2-2, the full variable domain reads EAGVTQFPSHSVIEKGQTVTLRCDPISGHDNLYWYRRVMGKEIKFLLHFVKESKQDESGMPNNRFLAERTGGTYSTLKVQPAELEDSGVYFCASSQGFGELFFGEGSRLTVL.